Listed below are T cell receptor beta chains from one sample, sequenced in a study of pediatric ulcerative colitis. Clones were read by immunoSEQ multiplex PCR, and TCRdb kept only the in-frame ones, dropping some. This sample has about 40,000 clones, with around 75% found just once. The sequenced sample was gut tissue. These receptor sequences come from a boy aged 5-17 years with severe ulcerative colitis. The CDR3 runs from the conserved cysteine through the conserved F or W. A D gene is named only where the DNA matches it firmly. Where a row states a size, it is once, few, many or the class of an expanded clone; other rows omit it.

D	J	V	size	CDR3	DNA
-	TRBJ1-3	TRBV5-1	-	CASSFGTVDGNTIYF	TGCGCCAGCAGCTTCGGGACTGTAGATGGAAACACCATATATTTT
TRBD2	TRBJ2-2	TRBV4-2	-	CASSQPGGATNTGELFF	TGTGCCAGCAGCCAACCCGGGGGGGCCACGAACACCGGGGAGCTGTTTTTT
-	TRBJ2-7	TRBV7-8	few	CASSLGGQEYEQYF	TGTGCCAGCAGCTTAGGAGGACAAGAATACGAGCAGTACTTC
TRBD1	TRBJ1-5	TRBV5-1	-	CASSTGQGAAQPQHF	TGCGCCAGCAGCACCGGACAGGGGGCGGCTCAGCCCCAGCATTTT
TRBD1	TRBJ1-4	TRBV5-8	-	CASNLRPGTGDEKLFF	TGTGCCAGCAATCTCCGCCCCGGGACAGGGGATGAAAAACTGTTTTTT
TRBD2	TRBJ2-7	TRBV19	-	CASSIESGVRQYF	TGTGCCAGTAGTATAGAGAGCGGGGTGCGGCAGTACTTC
TRBD1	TRBJ2-1	TRBV19	-	CASSPWTGYNEQFF	TGTGCCAGTAGTCCCTGGACAGGATACAATGAGCAGTTCTTC
TRBD1	TRBJ1-2	TRBV7-3	-	CASSLTTGGGGYTF	TGTGCCAGCAGCTTAACGACAGGGGGCGGCGGCTACACCTTC
-	TRBJ2-6	TRBV9	-	CASSPRAGANVLTF	TGTGCCAGCAGCCCTCGGGCTGGGGCCAACGTCCTGACTTTC
-	TRBJ1-4	TRBV7-9	-	CASSLQEKLFF	TGTGCCAGCAGCTTACAGGAAAAACTGTTTTTT
-	TRBJ2-5	TRBV6-5	once	CASSRMGNQETQYF	TGTGCCAGCAGTCGAATGGGGAACCAAGAGACCCAGTACTTC
-	TRBJ2-1	TRBV6-1	-	CASSEARSGGLNEQFF	TGTGCCAGCAGTGAAGCGAGGAGTGGGGGCCTCAATGAGCAGTTCTTC
-	TRBJ1-2	TRBV19	-	CASSIGPGYSSYTF	TGTGCCAGTAGTATCGGGCCAGGGTATTCGAGCTACACCTTC
-	TRBJ2-7	TRBV5-8	-	CASSLEPNPLEQYF	TGTGCCAGCAGCTTGGAGCCAAATCCACTCGAGCAGTACTTC
-	TRBJ1-5	TRBV7-9	-	CASSLEGQPQHF	TGTGCCAGCAGCTTAGAGGGCCAGCCCCAGCATTTT
TRBD1	TRBJ1-6	TRBV6-6	-	CASGLTGERSPLHF	TGTGCCAGCGGGTTGACAGGGGAAAGATCACCCCTCCACTTT
-	TRBJ1-2	TRBV7-2	-	CASSSEGRHGYTF	TGTGCCAGCAGCTCCGAGGGGAGACATGGCTACACCTTC